This TCR beta chain was retrieved from a study of beta chain features in type 1 diabetes. The overall study: No age, gender or cell yield differences were seen between patients and healthy donors. Whole-study results and caveats: In type 1 diabetes patients, VDJ junctions had fewer insertions; deletions at these junctions were more frequent. In all four CD4+ subsets, TCRB CDR3 length was significantly, moderately reduced in type 1 diabetes.

Donors contributed one heparinised blood draw apiece, averaging about 116 mL. Post-sort purity exceeded 95% for all sorted populations. The germline V gene has CDR1 LGHNA and CDR2 YSLEER. V dropped 2 bases and J dropped 4 bases, with 14 bases sitting between them. This CDR3 spans 16 amino acids. Details on this clone: What it binds is not known.

Isolated RNA was reverse transcribed in full, so expressed TCRB transcripts were sequenced. TCRdb's table, derived via immunoSEQ multiplex PCR, lists solely in-frame clones and lacks some. The table records some 330,000 clones, over 9.5% of them present only once. The receptor's source is a woman aged 18-30 years with type 1 diabetes. The chain uses TRBV4-3 and TRBJ2-2; possibly TRBD1 for D (6 bases). Sample: naive CD4+ T cells from blood. Here the CDR3 DNA reads TGCGCCAGCAGCCAACTCGGACAGACCGTCACCGGGGAGCTGTTTTTT. Its translation is CASSQLGQTVTGELFF.